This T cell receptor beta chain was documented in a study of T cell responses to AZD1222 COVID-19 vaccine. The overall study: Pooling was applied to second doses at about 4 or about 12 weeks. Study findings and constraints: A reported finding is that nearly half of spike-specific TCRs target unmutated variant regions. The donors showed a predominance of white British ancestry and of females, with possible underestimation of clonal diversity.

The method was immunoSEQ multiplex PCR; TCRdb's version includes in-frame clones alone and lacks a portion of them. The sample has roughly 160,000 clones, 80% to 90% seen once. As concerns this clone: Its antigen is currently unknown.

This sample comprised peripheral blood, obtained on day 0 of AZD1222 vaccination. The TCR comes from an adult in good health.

The CDR3 DNA follows: TGTGCCAGCAGTTTGGGGGGGGCCGCCGGGGAGCTGTTTTTT. Its protein product is CASSLGGAAGELFF. This chain links TRBV27 with TRBJ2-2, with TRBD2 as a possible D gene (7 bases). The CDR3 covers 14 residues. CDR1 is MNHEY and CDR2 is SMNVEV in the germline V gene (reference sequence). Between the trimmed V and J ends, which lost 3 bases and 6 bases, there was a span of 11 bases.